The 31 T cell receptor beta chains below all came from one sample that was sequenced in a study of cytomegalovirus exposure and HLA in healthy donors. Primers: 60 Vbeta forward and 13 Jbeta reverse. Measured with immunoSEQ multiplex PCR; TCRdb has only the in-frame clones, and not every one. Counted here are 150,000 to 170,000 clones, 60% to 75% occurring once; the ten biggest clones make up over 2.5%. Sequencing used PBMCs. The receptor set was obtained from a man aged 18 to 29 in good health and CMV-seronegative.

This chain connects TRBV7-6 to TRBJ1-1, with a weak D call TRBD1 (5 bases). Per germline, CDR1 SGHVS and CDR2 FNYEAQ. This CDR3 comprises 12 residues. V lost 5 bases and J 8 bases, leaving 12 bases between the germline ends. The CDR3 is CASSQGGSEAFF. CDR3 in DNA: TGTGCCAGCAGCCAGGGCGGGAGCGAAGCTTTCTTT.

The chain joins TRBV7-2 to TRBJ2-7, with 8 nucleotides matching TRBD1. From germline, CDR1 is SGHTA and CDR2 FQGNSA. V shed 5 bases and J 3 bases; nucleotides not matched to a gene: 12. The length of the CDR3 is 16 residues. In DNA, the CDR3 is TGTGCCAGCAGCCTACAGGGGGAATTTAGTCACTACGAGCAGTACTTC. Its translation is CASSLQGEFSHYEQYF.

Concerning this clone itself: A junction boundary mismatches the germline segment, possibly from a read error. This chain connects TRBV5-1 to TRBJ2-4; maybe TRBD2 (5 bases). The CDR3 runs to 13 residues. Germline CDR1 SGHRS, CDR2 YFSETQ. The CDR3 loop is CASSFTRENSQYF. The CDR3 DNA is TGCGCCAGCAGCTTTACGAGGGAAAACAGTCAGTACTTC.

This clone was seen a few times. The gene calls are TRBV6-1 and TRBJ1-1; D possibly corresponds to TRBD1 (5 bases). Germline CDR1 reads MNHNS; CDR2 reads SASEGT. This CDR3 is 16 amino acids long. V gave up 0 bases and J gave up 5 bases, with 16 bases separating them. In nucleotides, the CDR3 is TGTGCCAGCAGTGAAGCGCTTGGGCAGGGAAATACTGAAGCTTTCTTT. Translating it yields CASSEALGQGNTEAFF.

A remark on this clone: The junction departs from germline at one end; a sequencing error may be responsible. CDR3 amino acids: CASSSIPGGRETQYF. DNA of the CDR3: TGTGCTAGCAGCTCAATACCGGGGGGGCGGGAGACCCAGTACTTC. The V call is TRBV7-7, the J call TRBJ2-5; 8 bases map to TRBD2. The CDR3 contains 15 residues. Germline CDR1 and CDR2: SSHAT and FNYEAQ (reference sequence).

The CDR3 region has the DNA TGTGCCAGCAGTGCAAGGGGTTGGTATGAGCTGTTTTTT. This sequence encodes CASSARGWYELFF. The chain couples TRBV6-1 to TRBJ2-2, with D maybe TRBD1 (5 bases). The germline V and J ends were trimmed by 4 bases and 11 bases, with 14 bases remaining between them. Germline assignment: CDR1 MNHNS and CDR2 SASEGT. CDR3 length equals 13 residues.

This chain uses TRBV11-2 with TRBJ1-3, with 7 bases fitting TRBD1. Unmatched junction bases numbered 11, after V lost 3 bases and J lost 0 bases. Germline CDR1 reads SGHAT; CDR2 reads FQNNGV. The CDR3 consists of 18 residues. CDR3: CASSLGYRQGNSGNTIYF. Here the CDR3 DNA reads TGTGCCAGCAGCTTGGGGTACCGACAGGGAAACTCTGGAAACACCATATATTTT.

V gene TRBV10-3 combines with J gene TRBJ2-3; 8 nucleotides line up with TRBD2. Per the germline V gene, CDR1 is ENHRY and CDR2 is SYGVKD. This CDR3 region has 14 residues. V gave up 3 bases and J gave up 5 bases; unmatched junction bases: 4. The chain's CDR3 is CAISDGGGGDTQYF. The CDR3 DNA is TGTGCCATCAGTGACGGGGGGGGAGGAGATACGCAGTATTTT.

The chain uses TRBV5-1 and TRBJ2-5; a possible D gene is TRBD1 (6 bases). CDR1 is SGHRS, CDR2 YFSETQ, per germline. V was clipped by 0 bases and J by 3 bases, with 12 bases between them. The CDR3 contains 15 residues. CDR3 coding DNA: TGCGCCAGCAGCTTGGAACCGGGACATAAAGAGACCCAGTACTTC. Translation gives CASSLEPGHKETQYF.

This chain connects TRBV27 to TRBJ2-3; 8 bases are shared with TRBD2. The germline V gene encodes CDR1 MNHEY and CDR2 SMNVEV (reference sequence). The CDR3 loop spans 15 amino acids. After removal of 5 bases from V and 5 bases from J, the junction contained 9 bases not matched to a gene. CDR3: CASSVGTSWVDTQYF. Here the CDR3 DNA reads TGTGCCAGCAGTGTCGGGACTAGTTGGGTAGATACGCAGTATTTT.

The rearrangement joins TRBV28 to TRBJ1-4, with D uncertain. Germline V gives CDR1 MDHEN, CDR2 SYDVKM. Trimming took off 4 bases at V and 2 bases at J, with 8 bases between the two ends. This CDR3 comprises 14 residues. CDR3 coding DNA: TGTGCCAGCAGTTCGGGAGGGACTAATGAAAAACTGTTTTTT. Its translation is CASSSGGTNEKLFF.

The CDR3 nucleotides read TGTGCCAGCTCACCGGTCGGGTCGGGGTGGACTGAAGCTTTCTTT. Protein sequence: CASSPVGSGWTEAFF. The J gene is TRBJ1-1, the V gene TRBV18; D ambiguous. CDR1 and CDR2 from the germline V gene are KGHSH and LQKENI. The V end was cut by 3 bases, the J end by 5 bases, with 16 bases between. The CDR3 totals 15 residues. Combining the CDR3 with reference TRBV18 and TRBJ1-1 gives the whole variable domain NAGVMQNPRHLVRRRGQEARLRCSPMKGHSHVYWYRQLPEEGLKFMVYLQKENIIDESGMPKERFSAEFPKEGPSILRIQQVVRGDSAAYFCASSPVGSGWTEAFFGQGTRLTVV.

This clone occurred a few times. This chain links TRBV6-5 with TRBJ1-2; weak D call: TRBD1 (5 bases). CDR1 is MNHEY, CDR2 SVGAGI, per germline. The CDR3 sequence is 15 residues long. V was trimmed by 1 base and J by 2 bases, leaving 11 bases between them. DNA of the CDR3: TGTGCCAGCAGTTACTTCCGGGGGTTAAACTATGGCTACACCTTC. Translating it yields CASSYFRGLNYGYTF.

This clone was found once. The chain recombines TRBV19 with TRBJ2-7, with D perhaps matching TRBD2 (5 bases). The CDR3 has 11 amino acids. Germline-derived CDR1 and CDR2 are LNHDA and SQIVND (reference sequence). V dropped 7 bases and J dropped 5 bases, with 9 bases sitting between them. The CDR3 nucleotides read TGTGCCAGTATTCACGGGGACGAGCAGTACTTC. Encoded protein: CASIHGDEQYF.

The V call is TRBV29-1, the J call TRBJ1-1, with 9 bases that match TRBD1. This CDR3 is 13 amino acids long. Germline-derived CDR1 and CDR2 are SQVTM and ANQGSEA. V was clipped by 6 bases and J by 3 bases; unmatched bases: 5. DNA for the CDR3: TGCAGCGTAGGGACAGGGAGGGACACTGAAGCTTTCTTT. It is translated as CSVGTGRDTEAFF.

The rearrangement joins TRBV2 to TRBJ2-3; 7 bases agree with TRBD2. This CDR3 comprises 16 residues. Germline values: CDR1 SNHLY, CDR2 FYNNEI. V gave up 6 bases and J gave up 2 bases; unmatched junction bases: 11. The CDR3 protein is CASRASRDYSTDTQYF. The CDR3 nucleotides are TGTGCCAGCAGAGCTTCAAGGGACTACTCCACAGATACGCAGTATTTT.

The CDR3 loop is CASSLVSRGRDNEKLFF. The CDR3 DNA sequence: TGTGCCAGCAGCTTGGTATCCAGGGGGCGAGATAATGAAAAACTGTTTTTT. The chain employs TRBV5-6 and TRBJ1-4; 8 bases agree with TRBD1. Losses at the gene ends were 0 bases for V and 4 bases for J; bases not matched to a gene: 8. CDR1 SGHDT and CDR2 YYEEEE come from the germline V gene. This CDR3 comprises 17 residues. Supplemented by reference TRBV5-6 and TRBJ1-4, the full variable domain reads DAGVTQSPTHLIKTRGQQVTLRCSPKSGHDTVSWYQQALGQGPQFIFQYYEEEERQRGNFPDRFSGHQFPNYSSELNVNALLLGDSALYLCASSLVSRGRDNEKLFFGSGTQLSVL.

The chain combines TRBV11-2 with TRBJ2-7, with a tentative D call TRBD2 (6 bases). Germline-derived CDR1 and CDR2 are SGHAT and FQNNGV. The CDR3 is 11 amino acids. V was shortened by 3 bases and J by 9 bases, with 9 bases between the two germline ends. CDR3 DNA sequence: TGTGCCAGCAGCTTTGGGGGGTTGCAGTACGTC. Translation gives CASSFGGLQYV.

The genes are TRBV7-9 and TRBJ1-4; D is unresolved. The germline V gene encodes CDR1 SEHNR and CDR2 FQNEAQ (reference sequence). This CDR3 has 15 residues. V was pared by 3 bases and J by 0 bases, with 8 bases between. For the CDR3, the DNA is TGTGCCAGCAGCTTTGTCGGGGCAACTAATGAAAAACTGTTTTTT. The encoded protein is CASSFVGATNEKLFF.

This clone is a singleton in its sample. The chain is built from TRBV5-4 and TRBJ2-7, with 11 bases matching TRBD1. Germline loops: CDR1 SGHNT, CDR2 YYREEE (reference sequence). The CDR3 runs 17 residues. Germline trimming cut 4 bases from V and 0 bases from J; bases unmatched to any gene: 9. The CDR3 nucleotides read TGTGCCAGCAGCCAGTGGACAGGGGGCATTAGCTCCTACGAGCAGTACGTC. As protein: CASSQWTGGISSYEQYV.

The chain joins TRBV11-3 to TRBJ1-6; D is unclear. V was trimmed by 0 bases and J by 7 bases, leaving 10 bases between them. Germline V CDR1 and CDR2: SGHNT, YENEEA. The CDR3 loop spans 15 amino acids. The CDR3 protein is CASSLDGGLNSPLHF. CDR3 coding DNA: TGTGCCAGCAGCTTAGATGGTGGGCTCAATTCACCCCTCCACTTT.

The gene calls are TRBV7-2 and TRBJ2-2; maybe TRBD2 (5 bases). V was cut by 0 bases and J by 2 bases, with 10 bases left in between. Germline V lookup: CDR1 SGHTA, CDR2 FQGNSA. CDR3 length equals 16 residues. CDR3 residues: CASSLASGRNTGELFF. Written as DNA, the CDR3 is TGTGCCAGCAGCTTAGCGAGTGGGAGAAACACCGGGGAGCTGTTTTTT.

The chain couples TRBV7-9 to TRBJ2-2; a possible D gene is TRBD2 (7 bases). Germline V gives CDR1 SEHNR, CDR2 FQNEAQ (reference sequence). The CDR3 spans 14 residues. The ends were cut back, 4 bases at V and 8 bases at J, with 14 bases in the middle. The CDR3: CASSSPGGRGELFF. Here the CDR3 DNA reads TGTGCCAGCAGCTCCCCCGGGGGGCGAGGGGAGCTGTTTTTT.

This sequence joins TRBV29-1 and TRBJ1-2; tentative D call: TRBD1 (6 bases). V lost 5 bases, J lost 6 bases, and 22 bases lay in between. The CDR3 consists of 15 residues. The V gene's germline CDR1 is SQVTM and CDR2 ANQGSEA. DNA for the CDR3: TGCAGCGTTTCTTTTACAACAGGGATCAGCAATGGCTACACCTTC. Its protein product is CSVSFTTGISNGYTF. The complete variable domain, with remaining parts taken from reference TRBV29-1 and TRBJ1-2, reads SAVISQKPSRDICQRGTSLTIQCQVDSQVTMMFWYRQQPGQSLTLIATANQGSEATYESGFVIDKFPISRPNLTFSTLTVSNMSPEDSSIYLCSVSFTTGISNGYTFGSGTRLTVV.

The rearrangement joins TRBV29-1 to TRBJ1-2; possibly TRBD1 for D (6 bases). V was clipped by 1 base and J by 0 bases, with 6 bases between them. Germline assignment: CDR1 SQVTM and CDR2 ANQGSEA. The CDR3 sequence is 13 residues long. As DNA, the CDR3 is TGCAGCGTTGAAGGGACAGCTAACTATGGCTACACCTTC. This encodes CSVEGTANYGYTF. The whole variable domain, remainder taken from reference TRBV29-1 and TRBJ1-2, is SAVISQKPSRDICQRGTSLTIQCQVDSQVTMMFWYRQQPGQSLTLIATANQGSEATYESGFVIDKFPISRPNLTFSTLTVSNMSPEDSSIYLCSVEGTANYGYTFGSGTRLTVV.

The V gene is TRBV28, the J gene TRBJ1-1; D gene uncertain. This CDR3 contains 11 residues. The ends were cut back, 6 bases at V and 1 base at J, with 3 bases in the middle. Germline CDR1 and CDR2: MDHEN and SYDVKM. The CDR3 region has the DNA TGTGCCAGCAGCCGGAACACTGAAGCTTTCTTT. This sequence encodes CASSRNTEAFF.

This clone was picked up a small number of times. The CDR3 sequence: CASSYRREGEAFF. The CDR3 region has the DNA TGTGCCAGCAGTTACCGAAGGGAGGGTGAAGCTTTCTTT. The chain uses TRBV6-5 and TRBJ1-1, with D unresolved. Germline-derived CDR1 and CDR2 are MNHEY and SVGAGI. There are 13 residues in the CDR3. Trimming left V 2 bases short and J 7 bases short, with 11 bases between.

The chain is built from TRBV11-2 and TRBJ1-5; TRBD1 matches 7 bases. The V gene end was trimmed by 5 bases and the J gene end by 6 bases; junction bases not matched to a gene: 4. Germline V gene data show CDR1 as SGHAT and CDR2 as FQNNGV. The CDR3 totals 13 residues. CDR3 sequence (DNA): TGTGCCAGCAGCACCAGGGGGGTTCAGCCCCAGCATTTT. Translating gives CASSTRGVQPQHF. Drawing the rest from reference TRBV11-2 and TRBJ1-5, the complete variable domain is EAGVAQSPRYKIIEKRQSVAFWCNPISGHATLYWYQQILGQGPKLLIQFQNNGVVDDSQLPKDRFSAERLKGVDSTLKIQPAKLEDSAVYLCASSTRGVQPQHFGDGTRLSIL.

The chain carries TRBV23-1 and TRBJ1-2; D possibly corresponds to TRBD1 (5 bases). TRBV23-1 is annotated as an ORF whose role is uncertain. The CDR3 spans 13 residues. Trimming stripped 3 bases from V and 5 bases from J, with 10 bases between. The CDR3 DNA is TGCGCCAGCAGTCAGGGGCGTCGGTATGGCTACACCTTC. This encodes CASSQGRRYGYTF.

The CDR3 spells CASGAGAVSSYEQYF. The CDR3 DNA reads as TGTGCCAGTGGGGCTGGGGCGGTGAGCTCCTACGAGCAGTACTTC. V is TRBV2 and J is TRBJ2-7; possibly TRBD1 for D (5 bases). Germline V gene lookup returns CDR1 SNHLY and CDR2 FYNNEI. V lost 9 bases and J lost 0, with 18 bases in between. This CDR3 has 15 amino acids.

V is TRBV9 and J is TRBJ2-7, with D perhaps matching TRBD2 (5 bases). This CDR3 contains 16 residues. Germline values: CDR1 SGDLS, CDR2 YYNGEE. The V end was cut by 0 bases, the J end by 0 bases, with 13 bases between. CDR3 DNA sequence: TGTGCCAGCAGCGTAGGGCCAGCGGTGAGCTCCTACGAGCAGTACTTC. Amino acid sequence: CASSVGPAVSSYEQYF.